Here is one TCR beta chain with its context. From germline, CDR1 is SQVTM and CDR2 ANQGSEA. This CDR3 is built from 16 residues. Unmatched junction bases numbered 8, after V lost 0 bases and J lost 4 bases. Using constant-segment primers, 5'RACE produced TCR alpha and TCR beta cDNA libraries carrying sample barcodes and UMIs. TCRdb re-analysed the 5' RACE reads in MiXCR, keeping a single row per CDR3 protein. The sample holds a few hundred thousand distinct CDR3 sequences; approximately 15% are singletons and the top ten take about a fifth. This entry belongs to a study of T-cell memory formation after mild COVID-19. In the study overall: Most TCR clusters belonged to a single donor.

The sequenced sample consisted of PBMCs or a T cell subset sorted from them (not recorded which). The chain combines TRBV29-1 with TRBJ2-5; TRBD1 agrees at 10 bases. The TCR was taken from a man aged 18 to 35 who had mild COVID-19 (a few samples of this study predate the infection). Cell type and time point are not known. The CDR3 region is CSVEDPLTGGAETQYF. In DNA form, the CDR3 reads TGCAGCGTTGAAGATCCCCTGACAGGGGGCGCAGAGACCCAGTACTTC.